This T cell receptor beta chain was found in a study of blood T cell repertoires in COVID-19. Here immunoSEQ multiplex PCR was the method, and the copy in TCRdb shows in-frame clones only, minus some. Of hundreds of thousands of clones listed, under 95% are singletons. The trim removed 6 bases at V and 8 bases at J, leaving 13 bases unmatched. CDR1 is LNHDA and CDR2 is SQIVND in the germline V gene (reference sequence). This CDR3 is 15 amino acids long. This clonotype was sampled from a young woman who had recovered from COVID-19. The sequenced material came from peripheral blood. The chain has TRBV19 and TRBJ2-1, with TRBD1 matching over 7 bases. This CDR3 is CASRQRDRGIHEQFF. CDR3 DNA: TGTGCCAGTAGGCAACGGGACAGAGGAATCCATGAGCAGTTCTTC.